This note documents a single T cell receptor beta chain sequence. This specimen belongs to a study of blood T cell repertoires in COVID-19. Overall study: The United States, Italy and Spain supplied acute and convalescent COVID-19 samples.

Produced via immunoSEQ multiplex PCR; TCRdb's table is partial and in-frame only. The sample gives approximately 100,000 clones, nearly 90% of which show up once; around 6.5% is in the top ten. The V gene end was trimmed by 5 bases and the J gene end by 0 bases; junction bases not matched to a gene: 6. CDR1 and CDR2 from the germline V gene are LNHNV and YYDKDF (reference sequence). The CDR3 consists of 16 residues. This sequence was found in a woman aged 55-69 years with acute or convalescent COVID-19. This chain connects TRBV15 to TRBJ2-1, with 8 bases identical to TRBD2. Material for sequencing was peripheral blood. CDR3 coding DNA: TGTGCCACCAGCCTGAGCGGGGGCCTCTCCTACAATGAGCAGTTCTTC. This sequence encodes CATSLSGGLSYNEQFF. Based on the CDR3 plus reference TRBV15 and TRBJ2-1, the full variable domain is DAMVIQNPRYQVTQFGKPVTLSCSQTLNHNVMYWYQQKSSQAPKLLFHYYDKDFNNEADTPDNFQSRRPNTSFCFLDIRSPGLGDTAMYLCATSLSGGLSYNEQFFGPGTRLTVL.